One TCR beta chain is described in this entry. Antigen unknown. Using RNA transcripts as the source, TCR beta CDR3 regions were amplified. RT-PCR in the first round (using the HTBI primer set) targeted the TCR CDR3. MiXCR, run by TCRdb on the multiplex PCR reads, gives a single entry per CDR3 protein. The table records under 550,000 distinct CDR3 sequences, 15% to 20% of them present only once. This CDR3 comprises 12 residues. V was pared by 6 bases and J by 8 bases, with 16 bases between. CDR1 DFQATT and CDR2 SNEGSKA come from the germline V gene (reference sequence). This specimen comes from a study of T cells in Graves' hyperthyroidism and ophthalmopathy. The study, taken as a whole, reports: Prediction of ophthalmopathy progression came a median roughly 6.7 months pre-onset. Separating ophthalmopathy from stable hyperthyroidism was achieved by a 13 V-J model.

PBMCs stemmed from about 9.5 ml fresh peripheral blood. The sequence came from a man in his forties with Graves' ophthalmopathy. The chain links TRBV20-1 to TRBJ1-2; D is undetermined. The sequenced material came from blood. The CDR3 is CSADSIPVGYTF. CDR3 bases: TGCAGTGCGGATAGTATTCCCGTGGGCTACACCTTC.